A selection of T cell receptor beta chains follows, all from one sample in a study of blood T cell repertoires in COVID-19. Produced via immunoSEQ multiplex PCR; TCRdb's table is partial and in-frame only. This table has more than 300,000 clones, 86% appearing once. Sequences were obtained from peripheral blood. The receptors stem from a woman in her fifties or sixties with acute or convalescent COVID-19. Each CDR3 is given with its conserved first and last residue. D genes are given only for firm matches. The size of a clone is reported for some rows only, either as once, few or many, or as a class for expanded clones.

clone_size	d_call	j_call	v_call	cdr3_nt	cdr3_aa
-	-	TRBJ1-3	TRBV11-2	TGTGCCAGCAGCAGGGGTTCTGGAAACACCATATATTTT	CASSRGSGNTIYF
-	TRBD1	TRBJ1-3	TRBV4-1	TGCGCCAGCAGCCACACAACAGGGGGAAGGTATTTT	CASSHTTGGRYF
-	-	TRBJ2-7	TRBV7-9	TGTGCCAGCAGCTGGCCCTCCAGCTACGAGCAGTACTTC	CASSWPSSYEQYF
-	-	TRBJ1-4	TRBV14	TGTGCCAGCAGCCAAGACAACTCAGGGATGGCTAATGAAAAACTGTTTTTT	CASSQDNSGMANEKLFF
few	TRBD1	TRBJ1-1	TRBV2	TGTGCCAGAACGGACAGGTTGAACACTGAAGCTTTCTTT	CARTDRLNTEAFF
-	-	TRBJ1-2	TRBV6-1	TGTGCCAGCAGTGAGCGGGTGGCAGCCTTCGAAGATAACTATGGCTACACCTTC	CASSERVAAFEDNYGYTF
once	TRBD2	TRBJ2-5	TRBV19	TGTGCCAGTAGTCTAGCGGGGGAGACCCAGTACTTC	CASSLAGETQYF
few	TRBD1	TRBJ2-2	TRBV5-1	TGCGCCAGCAGCCGGCAGGGGGACGCCGGGGAGCTGTTTTTT	CASSRQGDAGELFF
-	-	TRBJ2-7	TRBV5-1	TGCGCCAGCAGCTTGGCCGTTGGACAGCAACGATACTTC	CASSLAVGQQRYF
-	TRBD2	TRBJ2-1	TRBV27	TGTGCCAGCAGTTCTTGGACTAGCGGGAGTACAGGGGAGCAGTTCTTC	CASSSWTSGSTGEQFF
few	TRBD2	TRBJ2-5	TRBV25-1	TGTGCCAGCAGTATAGGACTAGCGGAGATCCAAGAGACCCAGTACTTC	CASSIGLAEIQETQYF
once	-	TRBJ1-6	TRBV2	TGTGCCAGCACCCCTAGGGGGAGACTCAATTCACCCCTCCACTTT	CASTPRGRLNSPLHF
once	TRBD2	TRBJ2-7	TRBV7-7	TGTGCTAGCAGCACTAGCGGGAGTTTGAACGAGCAGTACTTC	CASSTSGSLNEQYF
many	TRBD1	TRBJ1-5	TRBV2	TGTGCCAGCAGTAGACAGGGCCCCAATCAGCCCCAGCATTTT	CASSRQGPNQPQHF
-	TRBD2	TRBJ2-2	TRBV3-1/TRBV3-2	TGTGCCAGCAGCCCCCGTGATAGCGGGCTCACCGGGGAGCTGTTTTTT	CASSPRDSGLTGELFF
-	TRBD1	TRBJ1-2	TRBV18	TGTGCCAGCTCAGGGCGGGACAGGGAATACTCTGGCTACACCTTC	CASSGRDREYSGYTF
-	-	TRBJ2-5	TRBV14	TGTGCCAGCAGCCAAGGAGTTTACCAAGAGACCCAGTACTTC	CASSQGVYQETQYF
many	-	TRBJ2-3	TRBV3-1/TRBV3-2	TGTGCCAGCGTTCAGGGCACAGATACGCAGTATTTT	CASVQGTDTQYF
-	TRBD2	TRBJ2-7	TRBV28	TGTGCCAGCAGTTTCCGCCTAGCGGGTGCCTACGAGCAGTACTTC	CASSFRLAGAYEQYF
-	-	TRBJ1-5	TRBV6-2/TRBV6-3	TGTGCCAGCAGTTACTCGGGGGGAAGGGTCCGAAATCAGCCCCAGCATTTT	CASSYSGGRVRNQPQHF
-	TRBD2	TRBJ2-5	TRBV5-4	TGTGCCAGCAGACTAGCGGGAGGGCCGGAGACCCAGTACTTC	CASRLAGGPETQYF
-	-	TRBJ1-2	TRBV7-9	TGTGCCAGCAGCTTAGTATTCAGGACAACAGACCATTCCAGCTATGGCTACACCTTC	CASSLVFRTTDHSSYGYTF
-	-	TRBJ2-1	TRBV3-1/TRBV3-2	TGTGCCAGCAGCCAAGCCGTACCCGGTGAGCAGTTCTTC	CASSQAVPGEQFF
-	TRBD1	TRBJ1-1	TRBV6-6	TGTGCCAGCACGGTCAGGGGGCTGACTGAAGCTTTCTTT	CASTVRGLTEAFF
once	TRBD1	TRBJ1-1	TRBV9	TGTGCCAGCAGCGCACAGGGGGCTGTGAACACTGAAGCTTTCTTT	CASSAQGAVNTEAFF
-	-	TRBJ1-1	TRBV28	TGTGCCAGCCTCAGTAACACTGAAGCTTTCTTT	CASLSNTEAFF
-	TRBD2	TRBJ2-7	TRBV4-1	TGCGCCAGCAGCCCAGGACTAGCGGGAGGCCATCTCTACGAGCAGTACTTC	CASSPGLAGGHLYEQYF